This TCR beta chain was profiled in a study of Graves' ophthalmopathy and Graves' hyperthyroidism (dated by TCRdb to 2016 to 2019). Looking at the study overall: Stable hyperthyroidism was defined as no progression to ophthalmopathy within 18 months of follow-up. The study used signatures of the TCR beta repertoire to tell Graves' ophthalmopathy apart from Graves' hyperthyroidism and to predict which patients would progress to ophthalmopathy. In total, some 130 blood samples were TCR-sequenced: 40 to 45 ophthalmopathy, under 80 hyperthyroidism and some 17 hyperthyroidism-to-ophthalmopathy patients. To explore V-J signatures distinguishing ophthalmopathy from hyperthyroidism, a discovery set of about a hundred patients (fewer than 45 ophthalmopathy, 55 to 60 stable hyperthyroidism) was enrolled. For independent validation, a separate cohort was made up of some 19 hyperthyroidism patients plus 17 patients who later progressed from hyperthyroidism to ophthalmopathy. In about six hyperthyroidism patients, T-cell repertoires of thyroid tissue and blood were compared. After sampling, hyperthyroidism patients received methimazole starting at 30 mg daily, and ophthalmopathy patients received high-dose intravenous methylprednisolone. Points the paper makes about the study in general: No statistical method was used to set the sample size in advance, and the investigators knew which group each participant was assigned to. Most expanded thyroid clonotypes with a frequency above 0.001 also appeared in blood, which suggests that blood repertoires may reflect the immune response in the thyroid. Ophthalmopathy was separated from stable hyperthyroidism by the 13-signature model with more than 85% sensitivity and about 81% specificity in cross-validation and with 80%/75% in the test set. In validation, the model predicted ophthalmopathy progression with about 64% sensitivity and 72.22% specificity; more than ten predicted patients were CT-confirmed with GO in a median of approximately 6.2 months.

Hyperthyroidism patients were newly diagnosed, were aged 18 to 65 years, and had a disease duration under 2 months. Patients were excluded if they had other autoimmune diseases, uncontrolled infections, pregnancy or lactation. Diagnosis relied on clinical symptoms, serum thyroxine, TRAb, thyroid ultrasound and orbital computed tomography. Total RNA was extracted using Trizol reagent, and RNA quality was checked on an Agilent 2100 Bioanalyzer. From cysteine to phenylalanine, the CDR3 is 11 amino acids long. The retained sequence is limited to the CDR3, 33 bases, with the frame set at the first base. Sequences LNHDA (CDR1) and SQIVND (CDR2) are obtained from the germline V gene (reference sequence). Trimming removed 10 bases from V and 6 bases from J, leaving 12 bases between the germline ends. This clonotype came up many times. What antigen it recognizes has not been identified. No qualities accompany the bases; no much larger clone lies one base away.

For repertoire sequencing, the TCR beta CDR3 regions were amplified from RNA transcripts. The first round was an RT-PCR using HTBI primers with the Qiagen OneStep RT-PCR kit, and this first round was followed by a second-round multiplex PCR, then size selection and purification. The libraries underwent paired-end sequencing with 100 bp reads on an Illumina HiSeq2000. On the study's bioinformatics: Reads were processed with SOAPnuke, discarding reads with adapters, uncalled bases, mean Phred below 15, or no exact constant-primer or identifier match. COPE v1.2.5 was used to merge high-quality paired reads. Each unique nucleotide sequence was defined as a clonotype, and clonotypes were aligned to IMGT TRB V, D and J references with MiTCR v1.1. The analysis was limited to V-J combinations with a frequency above 0.0001, which together covered over 99% of the repertoires. A TCR clonal expansion and chaos score per V-J combination was defined as the ratio of F50 clonal expansion to chaos observed in the TCRdist matrix. Features were reduced by Welch's t-statistics and random forest to around 13 V-J combinations, which fed a naive Bayes classifier. Thyroid-blood repertoire similarity was quantified with the Morisita-Horn index. TCRdb reworked the public reads: Q25 trimming with fastp, MiXCR clone assembly, productive beta chains retained. Each entry merges the rows of one CDR3 protein and shows their most common DNA and genes. TCRdb, rather than the study authors, made the V and J calls. This sample has 900,000 to 1,200,000 distinct CDR3 sequences in its table, and 35% to 40% of those were observed once. Roughly 11% of the sample is taken by the ten largest.

The sequenced material came from peripheral blood or thyroid tissue (not recorded which). The chain is assembled from TRBV19 and TRBJ1-1, with TRBD1 perhaps the D gene, on 6 matching bases. The sequence was collected from an adult man with Graves' hyperthyroidism. The bases are TGTGCCATTAAGAAGGGGGCTGAAGCTTTCTTT. The encoded protein is CAIKKGAEAFF.